The sequence of this T cell receptor beta chain was determined in a study of OX40 agonist ivuxolimab in advanced cancers. With respect to this clone: Its specificity is not known.

With V trimmed by 3 bases and J by 2 bases, 7 bases remained unmatched. The germline gives CDR1 KGHSH, CDR2 LQKENI. The CDR3 consists of 15 residues. The repertoire was sequenced with immunoSEQ multiplex PCR; TCRdb's copy has only in-frame clones and lacks some. In the table there are approximately 52,000 clones, 79% of which are singletons. Study-wide results and limits: Doses of 0.1 to 3.0 mg/kg were accompanied by clonal expansion of CD4+ and CD8+ blood T cells by week 6. Nonresponders, in some cases, also had low normalized T-cell clonal expansion.

Here the sequenced sample was CD4+ or CD8+ T cells sorted from blood, taken in a trial of the OX40 agonist ivuxolimab. The chain uses TRBV18 and TRBJ2-7, with 7 bases lining up with TRBD1. This receptor was obtained from an adult with an advanced solid tumor such as melanoma, head and neck, liver or kidney cancer. The CDR3 nucleotides read TGTGCCAGCTCACCGGCGACCGGGACAGCCTACGAGCAGTACTTC. Translation: CASSPATGTAYEQYF.